These 18 T cell receptor beta chains came from one sample sequenced in a study of T-cell reconstitution after alpha-beta-depleted transplantation in children. This sample's TCRbeta library carried unique molecular identifier barcodes. TCRdb called the PCR reads again in MiXCR, with one record for every CDR3 protein. This sample has about 310,000 distinct CDR3 sequences; around 25% occur once, and the top ten carry approximately 11%. The source material was PBMCs, mostly from graft donor cells, sampled 180 days after TCRalphabeta/CD19-depleted stem cell transplant. These receptors were collected from a male patient under 18 who had a stem cell transplant for acute lymphoblastic leukemia, so the T cells may come from the graft donor.

This clonotype was found many times. The V gene is TRBV5-1, the J gene TRBJ2-7; 11 positions match TRBD2. V dropped 1 base and J dropped 1; count of bases not matched to a gene: 7. This CDR3 has 17 amino acids. Germline V CDR1 and CDR2: SGHRS, YFSETQ. CDR3 region: CASSLIPGLADSYEQYF. CDR3 nucleotide sequence: TGCGCCAGCAGCTTGATCCCGGGACTAGCGGATTCCTACGAGCAGTACTTC.

The chain has TRBV12-3 or TRBV12-4 and TRBJ2-1; D unresolved. Trimming removed 3 bases at V and 5 bases at J, with 8 bases between. This CDR3 comprises 13 residues. CDR3 region: CASSFFVHNEQFF. Here the CDR3 DNA reads TGTGCCAGCAGTTTTTTCGTCCACAATGAGCAGTTCTTC.

The chain employs TRBV29-1 and TRBJ2-5; D perhaps matches TRBD2 (6 bases). The V gene's germline CDR1 is SQVTM and CDR2 ANQGSEA. V was pared by 5 bases and J by 5 bases, with 27 bases between. The CDR3 is 17 amino acids. CDR3 in amino acids: CSVLTIQPGLDGETQYF. As DNA, the CDR3 is TGCAGCGTTCTAACGATACAACCGGGACTCGACGGGGAGACCCAGTACTTC.

This clonotype has a handful of counts. V is TRBV9 and J is TRBJ2-7; the match to TRBD2 covers 11 bases. After removal of 4 bases from V and 7 bases from J, the junction contained 16 bases not matched to a gene. This CDR3 is built from 17 residues. Germline V gene sequence: CDR1 SGDLS, CDR2 YYNGEE. The CDR3 DNA reads as TGTGCCAGCAGCCCCCGTAATAGCGGGAGGGCGATGGGAGAGCAGTACTTC. Protein product: CASSPRNSGRAMGEQYF. The full variable domain, completed using reference TRBV9 and TRBJ2-7, is DSGVTQTPKHLITATGQRVTLRCSPRSGDLSVYWYQQSLDQGLQFLIQYYNGEERAKGNILERFSAQQFPDLHSELNLSSLELGDSALYFCASSPRNSGRAMGEQYFGPGTRLTVT.

The chain has TRBV5-1 and TRBJ2-7, with 10 bases identical to TRBD2. The CDR3 has 14 amino acids. Germline CDR1 and CDR2: SGHRS and YFSETQ. The junction had 4 bases not matched to a gene; V was cut back by 4 bases and J by 3 bases. CDR3 nucleotide sequence: TGCGCCAGCAGCCTGGGACTAGCGTACTACGAGCAGTACTTC. It codes for CASSLGLAYYEQYF.

The rearrangement joins TRBV20-1 to TRBJ2-3, with D possibly being TRBD1 or TRBD2 (5 bases each). The CDR3 length is 14 residues. Looked up from germline, CDR1 is DFQATT and CDR2 is SNEGSKA (reference sequence). V was shortened by 1 base and J by 2 bases, with 10 bases between the two germline ends. CDR3 coding DNA: TGCAGTGCTAGAGCTCCGGGGCTCACAGATACGCAGTATTTT. It translates to CSARAPGLTDTQYF.

The chain has TRBV4-1 and TRBJ1-1; D gene unclear. The CDR3 spans 14 residues. V was cut by 1 base and J by 6 bases, with 12 bases left in between. CDR1 is MGHRA and CDR2 is YSYEKL in the germline V gene. As DNA, the CDR3 is TGCGCCAGCAGCCAAGTTCACAGTGTGGCTGAAGCTTTCTTT. As protein: CASSQVHSVAEAFF.

J is TRBJ2-5 and V is TRBV6-2 or TRBV6-3, with TRBD1 identical over 9 bases. The germline V gene has CDR1 MNHEY and CDR2 SVGEGT. This CDR3 has 14 amino acids. V lost 6 bases, J lost 4 bases, and 6 bases stayed unmatched. The CDR3 here is CASRPTGGGETQYF. CDR3 sequence (DNA): TGTGCCAGCAGACCTACAGGGGGCGGAGAGACCCAGTACTTC.

This clonotype was picked up a small number of times. The chain couples TRBV24-1 to TRBJ2-7, with 7 positions matching TRBD1. This CDR3 spans 13 amino acids. V trimming: 5 bases; J trimming: 5 bases; junction bases outside the gene matches: 5. The germline V gene encodes CDR1 KGHDR and CDR2 SFDVKD. CDR3: CATSGTGLDEQYF. CDR3 bases: TGTGCCACCAGTGGGACAGGTTTGGACGAGCAGTACTTC.

This clonotype was observed a few times. The V call is TRBV6-1, the J call TRBJ2-7; a possible D gene is TRBD1 (5 bases). Germline lookup yields CDR1 MNHNS and CDR2 SASEGT. The CDR3 covers 15 residues. V shed 1 base and J shed 3 bases, with 13 bases lying between them. The CDR3 DNA follows: TGTGCCAGCAGTGAAGGATGGGCAGGGCTCTACGAGCAGTACTTC. Its protein product is CASSEGWAGLYEQYF.

This clonotype was seen more than once but under ten times. One junction end disagrees with the germline gene, perhaps due to a read error. The rearrangement uses TRBV11-2 and TRBJ1-2; D is possibly TRBD1 (5 bases). The CDR3 has 15 residues. The germline V gene has CDR1 SGHAT and CDR2 FQNNGV. The CDR3 DNA is TGTGCCAGCAGTTTAGATTCCGTGGGGGGTTATGGCTACACCTTC. Translated: CASSLDSVGGYGYTF.

The J gene is TRBJ2-2, the V gene TRBV6-1; 8 bases match TRBD1. Trimming took 2 bases from V and 1 from J; bases not matched to a gene: 12. CDR1 and CDR2 from the germline V gene are MNHNS and SASEGT. There are 19 residues in the CDR3. CDR3 sequence (DNA): TGTGCCAGCAGTGAAATTTTGGTGGCCGGGACAGGGAACACCGGGGAGCTGTTTTTT. Amino acids: CASSEILVAGTGNTGELFF.

The CDR3 sequence: CASSLSRGDRGLAFF. For the CDR3, the DNA is TGTGCCAGCAGCTTAAGTCGGGGAGACAGGGGGCTGGCTTTCTTT. V usage is TRBV7-3 and J usage is TRBJ1-1; TRBD1 aligns across 10 bases. CDR3 length: 15 amino acids. Unmatched junction bases numbered 10, after V lost 1 base and J lost 11 bases. Per germline, CDR1 SGHTA and CDR2 FQGTGA.

This sequence joins TRBV27 and TRBJ2-5; no clear D gene. The CDR3 consists of 16 residues. Trimming took 8 bases from V and 4 from J, leaving 23 bases between them. Looked up from germline, CDR1 is MNHEY and CDR2 is SMNVEV (reference sequence). This chain's CDR3 is CASGAYQGSTRETQYF. The CDR3 DNA follows: TGTGCCAGCGGTGCCTACCAAGGCAGCACACGAGAGACCCAGTACTTC.

Only a few counts were recorded for this clonotype. The V call is TRBV20-1, the J call TRBJ1-2, with D perhaps matching TRBD1 (6 bases). CDR1 is DFQATT, CDR2 SNEGSKA, per germline (reference sequence). The CDR3 is 14 residues long. V was cut by 6 bases and J by 1 base, with 15 bases left in between. The DNA for the CDR3 is TGCAGTGCAGAAAACAGGGAGGGTAACTATGGCTACACCTTC. Residues: CSAENREGNYGYTF.

This clonotype came up once. The junction does not match germline at one end; this may be a read error. The rearrangement joins TRBV5-1 to TRBJ2-7; 10 nucleotides align to TRBD2. The CDR3 totals 17 residues. Germline V gene sequence: CDR1 SGHRS, CDR2 YFSETQ. CDR3 protein: CASSLAHWTSGSYGQYF. As DNA, the CDR3 is TGCGCCAGCAGCTTGGCCCACTGGACTAGCGGCTCCTACGGGCAGTACTTC.

This clonotype has a count of ten or more. This sequence joins TRBV7-8 and TRBJ2-1, with unresolved D. CDR1 and CDR2 (germline): SGHVS, FQNEAQ. The V end was cut by 3 bases, the J end by 1 base, with 10 bases between. The CDR3 covers 15 residues. The CDR3 DNA reads TGTGCCAGCAGCTTCTCTGGCGTTTCCTACAATGAGCAGTTCTTC. This encodes CASSFSGVSYNEQFF.

This clonotype was detected only a few times. The chain links TRBV4-2 to TRBJ2-6; 12 nucleotides match TRBD2. Per the germline V gene, CDR1 is LGHNA and CDR2 is YNFKEQ. V gave up 6 bases and J gave up 2 bases; unmatched junction bases: 14. The CDR3 runs to 20 residues. CDR3 region: CASSPTGTSGRPAGANVLTF. CDR3 nucleotide sequence: TGTGCCAGCAGTCCTACCGGGACTAGCGGGCGCCCGGCTGGGGCCAACGTCCTGACTTTC.